This TCR beta chain comes out of a study of type 1 regulatory T cells. About the research overall: This in vitro CD4 product, T-allo10, is enriched for Tr1 cells and alloantigen-specific.

As for this clonotype: Antigen specificity is unknown.

Each CDR3 protein gets one entry after TCRdb re-called the reads with MiXCR. The table records more than 50,000 distinct CDR3 sequences, 62% of them present only once. Germline V gene lookup returns CDR1 KGHDR and CDR2 SFDVKD. The J segment lost 2 bases and the V segment lost 3 bases, leaving 2 bases of the junction unmatched. The CDR3 spans 16 residues. Study-wide results and limits: Type 1 regulatory T cells had a more restricted TCR repertoire than non-type 1 regulatory T cells.

The TCR sequence derives from a human donor in good health. The rearrangement joins TRBV24-1 to TRBJ2-1, with 11 bases aligning to TRBD2. Material: cultured non-Tr1 T cells, either the whole culture or a sorted T cell fraction (not recorded which). For the CDR3, the DNA is TGTGCCACCAGTGATCGTAGCGGGAGGGCCTACAATGAGCAGTTCTTC. It encodes CATSDRSGRAYNEQFF.